The clone carrying this T cell receptor beta chain was counted a single time. The sample is drawn from a study of memory CD8 T cells in hepatitis C reinfection. Some clones are missing from TCRdb's copy, which holds only in-frame ones; the method was immunoSEQ multiplex PCR. The repertoire holds approximately 46,000 clones, 80% to 90% seen once, with 0.72% in the top ten. The CDR3 spans 14 residues. Between the trimmed V and J ends, which lost 0 bases and 4 bases, there was a span of 9 bases. CDR1 MGHRA and CDR2 YSYEKL come from the germline V gene. Time point given: late/post reinfection, 12 to 24 weeks after detection. The sorted cells went straight to TCR sequencing with no prior in vitro expansion. Two donors provided sorted CD3+ CD8+ CD45RO- naive CD8 T cells at all three reinfection time points.

The sequencing sample was made of naive CD8+ T cells sorted from blood. This TCR was sampled from a man aged 18 to 30 with hepatitis C virus infection. This chain uses TRBV4-1 with TRBJ1-2, with D uncertain. In DNA form, the CDR3 reads TGCGCCAGCAGCCAAGATAAAGCGACCTATGGCTACACCTTC. Translation: CASSQDKATYGYTF.